One sample yielded the 27 T cell receptor beta chains listed below, sequenced in a study of spatial heterogeneity in lung cancer. Time point noted: sample taken at primary tumor resection. No cells were sorted before sequencing. The whole RNA sequenced was extracted from tumor, nontumor lung or frozen PBMC. TCRdb re-derived calls from the 5' RACE reads in MiXCR, one entry per CDR3 protein. The sample carries 35,000 to 55,000 distinct CDR3 sequences, roughly 13% recorded once. The material sequenced was PBMCs, taken at surgery. The source of these receptors is a male donor with early-stage non-small cell lung cancer.

There are many counts of this clonotype. The chain has TRBV12-3 or TRBV12-4 and TRBJ1-1; D possibly corresponds to TRBD1 (6 bases). The ends were cut back, 1 base at V and 5 bases at J, with 11 bases in the middle. This CDR3 spans 14 amino acids. Here the CDR3 reads CASSLESGVTEAFF. CDR3 DNA sequence: TGTGCCAGCAGTTTAGAGTCAGGGGTGACTGAAGCTTTCTTT.

This clonotype was seen a handful of times. The chain couples TRBV30 to TRBJ2-5, with D possibly TRBD2 on 6 matching bases. Germline assignment: CDR1 GTSNPN and CDR2 SVGIG (reference sequence). V lost 3 bases and J lost 3, with 11 bases in between. The CDR3 is 13 amino acids. DNA for the CDR3: TGTGCCTGGAGCGGGACTGCTGAAGAGACCCAGTACTTC. It specifies CAWSGTAEETQYF.

The chain recombines TRBV19 with TRBJ2-5, with 12 nucleotides matching TRBD2. The germline V gene encodes CDR1 LNHDA and CDR2 SQIVND (reference sequence). V lost 5 bases to trimming and J lost 5 bases; unmatched junction nucleotides: 6. The CDR3 length is 15 residues. The CDR3: CASSPRTSGEETQYF. The CDR3 bases are TGTGCCAGTAGTCCCAGGACTAGCGGGGAGGAGACCCAGTACTTC.

This clonotype came up a few times. The chain is built from TRBV7-9 and TRBJ1-1; 10 bases match TRBD1. Germline V CDR1 and CDR2: SEHNR, FQNEAQ (reference sequence). CDR3 length equals 15 residues. Trimming took 6 bases from V and 5 from J; bases not matched to a gene: 9. CDR3 DNA sequence: TGTGCCAGCAGTCCCGACAGGGGGCGCGTAACTGAAGCTTTCTTT. Protein: CASSPDRGRVTEAFF.

To note about this clonotype: Germline and junction disagree at one end, which may indicate a read error. The J gene is TRBJ1-6, the V gene TRBV5-1; 8 bases map to TRBD1. The CDR3 runs 14 residues. The germline gives CDR1 SGHRS, CDR2 YFSETQ. The chain's CDR3 is CASGLGTGDSPLHF. The CDR3 region has the DNA TGCGCCAGCGGCTTGGGGACAGGCGATTCACCCCTCCACTTT.

This clonotype was seen many times. One end of the junction is discordant with germline, which a read error may explain. The chain employs TRBV2 and TRBJ1-5, with D maybe TRBD1 (5 bases). The CDR3 contains 14 residues. Germline V gene lookup returns CDR1 SNHLY and CDR2 FYNNEI. CDR3 in DNA: TGTGCCAGCAGGGAAGGGGAGGGCAATCAGCCCCAGCATTTT. This sequence encodes CASREGEGNQPQHF. The whole variable domain, filled in from reference TRBV2 and TRBJ1-5, reads EPEVTQTPSHQVTQMGQEVILRCVPISNHLYFYWYRQILGQKVEFLVSFYNNEISEKSEIFDDQFSVERPDGSNFTLKIRSTKLEDSAMYFCASREGEGNQPQHFGDGTRLSIL.

This clonotype was counted many times. The rearrangement joins TRBV3-1 to TRBJ2-7; TRBD1 is a possible D gene (5 bases). V lost 0 bases, J lost 5 bases, and 14 bases lay in between. Germline CDR1 is LGHDT and CDR2 is YNNKEL (reference sequence). The CDR3 extends over 15 amino acids. CDR3 in DNA: TGTGCCAGCAGCCAAGATCGTCAGGGTTTCGACGAGCAGTACTTC. Amino acid sequence: CASSQDRQGFDEQYF.

This clonotype was observed a few times. V gene TRBV7-9 combines with J gene TRBJ1-6; 7 nucleotides match TRBD1. Germline CDR1 and CDR2: SEHNR and FQNEAQ (reference sequence). V dropped 5 bases and J dropped 9; count of bases not matched to a gene: 7. The CDR3 has 14 amino acids. The CDR3 sequence is CASSARQGSSPLHF. As DNA, the CDR3 is TGTGCCAGCAGCGCTCGACAGGGTTCTTCACCCCTCCACTTT.

The rearrangement links TRBV15 to TRBJ1-1; 7 positions match TRBD1. The CDR3 runs 17 residues. J gave up 6 bases and V 2 bases, and 15 bases lay outside the gene matches. From germline, CDR1 is LNHNV and CDR2 YYDKDF (reference sequence). CDR3 in DNA: TGTGCCACCAGCAGATCGCCGACTTACAGGGGAAGGGCTGAAGCTTTCTTT. Protein sequence: CATSRSPTYRGRAEAFF. The variable domain in full, with the rest retrieved from reference TRBV15 and TRBJ1-1, is DAMVIQNPRYQVTQFGKPVTLSCSQTLNHNVMYWYQQKSSQAPKLLFHYYDKDFNNEADTPDNFQSRRPNTSFCFLDIRSPGLGDTAMYLCATSRSPTYRGRAEAFFGQGTRLTVV.

This clonotype was seen at least ten times. The chain links TRBV9 to TRBJ2-4, with D perhaps matching TRBD2 (6 bases). This CDR3 has 15 residues. The V and J ends lost 3 bases and 1 base respectively, with 11 bases between them. Per germline, CDR1 SGDLS and CDR2 YYNGEE. The CDR3 region is CASSAGGLAKNIQYF. The CDR3 nucleotides are TGTGCCAGCAGCGCCGGAGGGCTCGCCAAAAACATTCAGTACTTC.

V and J are TRBV10-3 and TRBJ2-1; 7 nucleotides align to TRBD2. Germline loops: CDR1 ENHRY, CDR2 SYGVKD. The CDR3 spans 17 residues. Trimming took 0 bases from V and 7 from J; bases not matched to a gene: 12. The CDR3 region is CAISESGLGEGRNEQFF. CDR3 bases: TGTGCCATCAGTGAGTCTGGTCTGGGGGAGGGCCGAAATGAGCAGTTCTTC.

The chain uses TRBV20-1 and TRBJ1-2; 8 positions agree with TRBD1. The germline CDR1 and CDR2 sequences are DFQATT and SNEGSKA (reference sequence). V dropped 6 bases and J dropped 2; count of bases not matched to a gene: 14. The CDR3 consists of 16 residues. The CDR3 DNA is TGCAGTGCCCAGAAGCGTCGGGACAGGAGCAACTATGGCTACACCTTC. It specifies CSAQKRRDRSNYGYTF.

The chain is built from TRBV20-1 and TRBJ2-3; perhaps TRBD2 as D (6 bases). CDR1 DFQATT and CDR2 SNEGSKA come from the germline V gene (reference sequence). This CDR3 has 15 residues. Trimming took 3 bases from V and 1 from J, leaving 14 bases between them. CDR3 bases: TGCAGTGCTAGTCCTCTAGGAGGGGGCACAGATACGCAGTATTTT. This encodes CSASPLGGGTDTQYF.

V is TRBV12-3 or TRBV12-4 and J is TRBJ2-7, with D hard to call. The CDR3 is 14 residues long. V was shortened by 5 bases and J by 2 bases, with 13 bases between the two germline ends. CDR3 loop: CASSVSSPPYEQYF. CDR3 coding DNA: TGTGCCAGCAGTGTTTCTAGTCCCCCCTACGAGCAGTACTTC.

The chain uses TRBV4-1 and TRBJ1-5; D gene unclear. The CDR3 has 14 residues. The germline gives CDR1 MGHRA, CDR2 YSYEKL. V was clipped by 1 base and J by 0 bases, with 4 bases between them. CDR3 in DNA: TGCGCCAGCAGCCAAGGATATAGCAATCAGCCCCAGCATTTT. Translation: CASSQGYSNQPQHF.

The sample holds a few counts of this clonotype. The chain couples TRBV7-2 to TRBJ2-4, with D possibly TRBD2 on 6 matching bases. The germline gives CDR1 SGHTA, CDR2 FQGNSA. The CDR3 consists of 14 residues. Trimming left V 0 bases short and J 7 bases short, with 10 bases between. The CDR3 protein is CASSLAGRGNIQYF. The CDR3 coding sequence is TGTGCCAGCAGCTTAGCGGGACGGGGGAACATTCAGTACTTC.

This clonotype was detected a few times. CDR3 sequence reads: CSARPPSDSYEQYF. The CDR3 DNA sequence: TGCAGTGCTAGACCCCCTAGCGACTCCTACGAGCAGTACTTC. The chain is built from TRBV20-1 and TRBJ2-7, with D perhaps TRBD2 (6 bases). Germline V gives CDR1 DFQATT, CDR2 SNEGSKA (reference sequence). The CDR3 runs to 14 residues. V lost 2 bases to trimming and J lost 0 bases, with 11 bases between them.

This clonotype occurred many times. J is TRBJ2-5 and V is TRBV7-6; no reliable D call. V was pared by 0 bases and J by 3 bases, with 8 bases between. The germline V gene encodes CDR1 SGHVS and CDR2 FNYEAQ. The CDR3 extends over 14 amino acids. The CDR3 here is CASSLAFYEETQYF. The DNA for the CDR3 is TGTGCCAGCAGCTTAGCGTTCTATGAAGAGACCCAGTACTTC.

CDR3 residues: CASSYSGQVHSYEQYF. The CDR3 coding sequence is TGTGCCAGCAGTTACTCCGGACAGGTTCACTCCTACGAGCAGTACTTC. The chain is built from TRBV6-2 or TRBV6-3 and TRBJ2-7; 7 nucleotides line up with TRBD1. The CDR3 sequence is 16 residues long. Germline values: CDR1 MNHEY, CDR2 SVGEGT. Trimming took 0 bases from V and 0 from J; bases not matched to a gene: 5.

V and J are TRBV19 and TRBJ2-5; TRBD1 matches at 11 bases. With V trimmed by 5 bases and J by 5 bases, 10 bases remained unmatched. CDR1 is LNHDA and CDR2 is SQIVND in the germline V gene (reference sequence). The CDR3 is made up of 16 amino acids. The CDR3 loop is CASSPRTGGLEETQYF. Written as DNA, the CDR3 is TGTGCCAGTAGTCCGAGGACAGGGGGCCTTGAGGAGACCCAGTACTTC.

J is TRBJ2-7 and V is TRBV5-1, with TRBD2 as a possible D gene (5 bases). Germline loops: CDR1 SGHRS, CDR2 YFSETQ. The CDR3 sequence is 13 residues long. Trimming pared 1 base from V and 3 bases from J, leaving 8 bases between. This CDR3 reads CASSLFDYYEQYF. The DNA of the CDR3 is TGCGCCAGCAGCTTGTTTGACTACTACGAGCAGTACTTC. The full variable domain, with the rest looked up from reference TRBV5-1 and TRBJ2-7, is KAGVTQTPRYLIKTRGQQVTLSCSPISGHRSVSWYQQTPGQGLQFLFEYFSETQRNKGNFPGRFSGRQFSNSRSEMNVSTLELGDSALYLCASSLFDYYEQYFGPGTRLTVT.

This sequence joins TRBV7-9 and TRBJ1-1; 7 positions agree with TRBD1. V lost 2 bases to trimming and J lost 0 bases; unmatched junction nucleotides: 3. The germline V gene has CDR1 SEHNR and CDR2 FQNEAQ (reference sequence). The CDR3 contains 15 residues. The CDR3 nucleotides are TGTGCCAGCAGCTTAAGGGGACAGCTGAACACTGAAGCTTTCTTT. This translates into CASSLRGQLNTEAFF.

Only a few counts were recorded for this clonotype. The chain is built from TRBV4-2 and TRBJ1-5; D call uncertain. Germline loops: CDR1 LGHNA, CDR2 YNFKEQ. With 2 bases removed from V and 6 bases from J, the gap between germline ends came to 14 bases. The CDR3 contains 15 residues. In nucleotides, the CDR3 is TGTGCCAGCAGCCAACAGGCAGAGGCGTCTCAGCCCCAGCATTTT. It encodes CASSQQAEASQPQHF.

This clonotype appeared many times. The chain carries TRBV4-3 and TRBJ2-7; D might be TRBD1 (5 bases). Between the trimmed V and J ends, which lost 0 bases and 4 bases, there was a span of 10 bases. The CDR3 has 14 residues. Germline V lookup: CDR1 LGHNA, CDR2 YSLEER. The CDR3 spells CASSQDWGRYEQYF. The CDR3 bases are TGCGCCAGCAGCCAAGATTGGGGCCGTTACGAGCAGTACTTC.

The genes are TRBV5-4 and TRBJ2-5; perhaps TRBD2 as D (6 bases). Germline V gene sequence: CDR1 SGHNT, CDR2 YYREEE (reference sequence). This CDR3 spans 14 amino acids. V gave up 2 bases and J gave up 0 bases, with 8 bases separating them. The CDR3 loop is CASSFAGNQETQYF. CDR3 nucleotides: TGTGCCAGCAGCTTCGCGGGGAACCAAGAGACCCAGTACTTC.

This clonotype was seen ten or more times. V is TRBV7-6 and J is TRBJ1-5; the D gene is possibly TRBD1 (6 bases). Trimming cost V 1 base and J 0 bases, with 13 bases left between them. CDR1 is SGHVS and CDR2 is FNYEAQ in the germline V gene. The CDR3 has 17 residues. The CDR3: CASSLGPGHHSNQPQHF. CDR3 nucleotides: TGTGCCAGCAGCTTAGGTCCGGGACACCATAGCAATCAGCCCCAGCATTTT.

The genes are TRBV5-1 and TRBJ2-2; D may be TRBD2 (6 bases). Germline V gene data show CDR1 as SGHRS and CDR2 as YFSETQ. The CDR3 length is 15 residues. Trimming left V 3 bases short and J 4 bases short, with 13 bases between. CDR3 amino acids: CASSYRDGGTGELFF. CDR3 sequence (DNA): TGCGCCAGCAGCTACCGGGACGGGGGCACCGGGGAGCTGTTTTTT.